This T cell receptor (beta chain) was documented in a study of Graves' ophthalmopathy and Graves' hyperthyroidism. PBMCs were density-gradient isolated from roughly 9.5 ml fresh blood. Using RNA transcripts, the TCR beta CDR3 regions were amplified. An initial RT-PCR round employing HTBI primers preceded a second-round multiplex PCR. TCRdb fed the multiplex PCR reads into MiXCR, producing one record per CDR3 protein. The sample contains 220,000 or so distinct CDR3 sequences, roughly 21% of which appear only once. The sequencing sample was made of peripheral blood. The clonotype was recovered from a woman in her forties or fifties with Graves' ophthalmopathy.

The CDR3 here is CASSPGGGPVDTEAFF. The CDR3, as DNA: TGTGCCAGCAGCCCCGGGGGCGGCCCTGTGGACACTGAAGCTTTCTTT. This rearrangement joins TRBV3-1 to TRBJ1-1, with D perhaps TRBD1 (6 bases). Germline V lookup: CDR1 LGHDT, CDR2 YNNKEL (reference sequence). V dropped 4 bases and J dropped 3 bases, with 18 bases sitting between them. CDR3 length equals 16 residues. The full variable domain, rest sourced from reference TRBV3-1 and TRBJ1-1, is DTAVSQTPKYLVTQMGNDKSIKCEQNLGHDTMYWYKQDSKKFLKIMFSYNNKELIINETVPNRFSPKSPDKAHLNLHINSLELGDSAVYFCASSPGGGPVDTEAFFGQGTRLTVV.